This paragraph reports one T cell receptor (beta chain). The antigen is unknown. The sample originates from a study of cytomegalovirus exposure and HLA in healthy donors. Study-level findings and limits: Overall, around 150 TCR beta chains were annotated as cytomegalovirus-associated. Earlier analysis yielded a pattern in which most TCR beta V segments were productive about 87% or about 30% of the time.

Unmatched junction bases numbered 9, after V lost 6 bases and J lost 2 bases. The CDR3 loop spans 17 amino acids. Germline CDR1 is SNHLY and CDR2 is FYNNEI. The PCR employed 60 Vbeta primers together with 13 Jbeta primers. Original handling: Roughly 11 million shared chains were among the 60 million to 80 million unique TCR beta chains that a later analysis counted. Repertoires were generated with immunoSEQ multiplex PCR, while TCRdb's copy carries only in-frame clones and drops some. V, J and clone size are those of that table, while D and trimming were read from the DNA. This sample's table has 200,000 or so clones.

Sample: PBMCs. This chain uses TRBV2 with TRBJ2-6, with 8 bases identical to TRBD1. The TCR originated in a boy younger than 18 in good health and CMV-seronegative. This CDR3 reads CASRGDRGEAGANVLTF. For the CDR3, the DNA is TGTGCCAGCAGGGGCGACAGGGGAGAAGCTGGGGCCAACGTCCTGACTTTC.